This entry lists 22 T cell receptor beta chains sequenced from one sample in a study of circulating CD8 cells and anti-PD-1 response in melanoma. The QIAseq Immune Repertoire TCR panel built the libraries from around 15 ng of total RNA. One entry per CDR3 protein results from TCRdb running MiXCR on the reads. The sample has 720 or so distinct CDR3 sequences; around 10% are singletons. Four subsets defined by PD-1 and/or TIGIT were sorted from live CD3+CD8+TCRalphabeta+ cells. The sequences come from CD8+ T cells from PBMCs, collected at baseline or after one month of anti-PD-1 therapy (not recorded which). All receptors come from a human donor with melanoma.

In its sample, this clonotype ranks as large. The chain uses TRBV20-1 and TRBJ2-7; 10 bases are a match to TRBD1. With V trimmed by 3 bases and J by 5 bases, 4 bases remained unmatched. The CDR3 runs to 13 residues. In germline, CDR1 is DFQATT, CDR2 SNEGSKA (reference sequence). The CDR3 loop reads CSASPTGGDEQYF. CDR3 coding DNA: TGCAGTGCTAGCCCGACAGGGGGCGACGAGCAGTACTTC.

V and J are TRBV24-1 and TRBJ2-2; no firm D call. The CDR3 has 12 amino acids. Germline CDR1 and CDR2: KGHDR and SFDVKD. Trimming removed 7 bases from V and 7 bases from J, with 9 bases in between. The CDR3 here is CATRQVGGELFF. The CDR3 DNA is TGTGCCACCAGGCAGGTGGGCGGGGAGCTGTTTTTT.

By sample fraction, this clonotype is large. The chain couples TRBV19 to TRBJ1-1; D gene unclear. Germline V gives CDR1 LNHDA, CDR2 SQIVND (reference sequence). The CDR3 runs 15 residues. V was pared by 3 bases and J by 4 bases, with 15 bases between. Written as DNA, the CDR3 is TGTGCCAGTAGTATGTCGTCAGGCAGCCTCACTGAAGCTTTCTTT. This codes for CASSMSSGSLTEAFF.

J is TRBJ2-3 and V is TRBV28; the D call may be TRBD1 or TRBD2 (5 bases each). The V end lost 11 bases, the J end lost 1 base, and 16 bases lay between the germline ends. This CDR3 comprises 14 residues. The germline V gene encodes CDR1 MDHEN and CDR2 SYDVKM. The CDR3 DNA follows: TGTGCCGGGAGTTGGGGCGCAGGCACAGATACGCAGTATTTT. Translation gives CAGSWGAGTDTQYF.

This clonotype is categorized as medium-sized. The CDR3 sequence is CASSLGTGPYEQYF. As DNA, the CDR3 is TGTGCCAGCAGCTTAGGGACAGGGCCCTACGAGCAGTACTTC. This sequence joins TRBV7-9 and TRBJ2-7; 8 bases are a match to TRBD1. The CDR3 is 14 residues long. After removal of 1 base from V and 2 bases from J, the junction contained 1 base not matched to a gene. The germline CDR1 and CDR2 sequences are SEHNR and FQNEAQ (reference sequence). The full variable domain, completed using reference TRBV7-9 and TRBJ2-7, is DTGVSQNPRHKITKRGQNVTFRCDPISEHNRLYWYRQTLGQGPEFLTYFQNEAQLEKSRLLSDRFSAERPKGSFSTLEIQRTEQGDSAMYLCASSLGTGPYEQYFGPGTRLTVT.

This clonotype is labeled as medium-sized (0.01 to 0.1%). As DNA, the CDR3 is TGTGCCAGCAGTCCCCAAGGAGGGCAAAGGAGCACTGAAGCTTTCTTT. As protein: CASSPQGGQRSTEAFF. The chain has TRBV25-1 and TRBJ1-1, with D uncertain. The CDR3 has 16 amino acids. V was cut by 5 bases and J by 4 bases, with 20 bases left in between. Germline CDR1 MGHDK, CDR2 SYGVNS.

The genes are TRBV30 and TRBJ1-1; D is ambiguous. Trimming pared 2 bases from V and 0 bases from J, leaving 10 bases between. The CDR3 has 14 amino acids. Germline V gene lookup returns CDR1 GTSNPN and CDR2 SVGIG (reference sequence). The CDR3, as DNA: TGTGCCTGGAGTACAACTACAGTGAACACTGAAGCTTTCTTT. Its translation: CAWSTTTVNTEAFF.

This chain uses TRBV5-8 with TRBJ2-7, with a possible D match to TRBD2 (5 bases). Deletions cut 5 bases from V and 3 bases from J, with 12 bases between. This CDR3 comprises 13 residues. In germline, CDR1 is SGHTS, CDR2 YDEGEE. CDR3 sequence reads: CASSSGINYEQYF. The CDR3 bases are TGTGCCAGCAGTTCCGGGATTAACTACGAGCAGTACTTC.

The chain links TRBV7-9 to TRBJ1-2; TRBD1 is a possible D gene (5 bases). This CDR3 contains 15 residues. Germline V CDR1 and CDR2: SEHNR, FQNEAQ (reference sequence). The germline V and J ends were trimmed by 5 bases and 5 bases, with 18 bases remaining between them. Here the CDR3 reads CASSPIDDKGYGYTF. CDR3 coding DNA: TGTGCCAGCAGCCCGATAGACGACAAGGGGTATGGCTACACCTTC.

By its share, this clonotype is hyperexpanded. The chain uses TRBV7-3 and TRBJ2-1; 9 bases align to TRBD1. CDR3 size: 17 residues. CDR1 SGHTA and CDR2 FQGTGA come from the germline V gene. After removal of 0 bases from V and 2 bases from J, the junction contained 5 bases not matched to a gene. CDR3 region: CASSLTLGTGPYNEQFF. CDR3 nucleotide sequence: TGTGCCAGCAGCTTAACCTTAGGGACAGGGCCCTACAATGAGCAGTTCTTC.

Sample share makes this clonotype large. V usage is TRBV19 and J usage is TRBJ1-5; no clear D gene. There are 12 residues in the CDR3. Per germline, CDR1 LNHDA and CDR2 SQIVND (reference sequence). V was clipped by 8 bases and J by 5 bases, with 10 bases between them. CDR3 residues: CASDEMDQPQHF. As DNA, the CDR3 is TGTGCCAGTGATGAAATGGATCAGCCCCAGCATTTT.

Points on this clonotype: With only one base between it and a far larger clone, this is likely a read error. The chain has TRBV5-4 and TRBJ2-1; 10 bases are shared with TRBD2. The CDR3 consists of 14 residues. CDR1 SGHNT and CDR2 YYREEE come from the germline V gene (reference sequence). The CDR3 here is CASTLAGAYNEQFF. The CDR3 DNA is TGCGCCAGCACCCTAGCGGGGGCCTACAATGAGCAGTTCTTC.

This clonotype is medium-sized within its sample. The rearrangement uses TRBV19 and TRBJ2-2, with 7 bases aligning to TRBD2. V was clipped by 1 base and J by 6 bases; unmatched bases: 2. The V gene's germline CDR1 is LNHDA and CDR2 SQIVND (reference sequence). This CDR3 comprises 14 residues. CDR3 in amino acids: CASSIGGGPGELFF. CDR3 nucleotides: TGTGCCAGTAGTATAGGGGGAGGGCCCGGGGAGCTGTTTTTT.

This clonotype is medium-sized. A much larger clone sits a single nucleotide away, making a read error possible. This chain joins TRBV19 and TRBJ2-1, with 8 bases matching TRBD2. The junction had 10 bases not matched to a gene; V was cut back by 8 bases and J by 4 bases. CDR3 length equals 15 residues. Germline values: CDR1 LNHDA, CDR2 SQIVND (reference sequence). The CDR3 sequence is CASAATSGLYNEQFF. The DNA for the CDR3 is TGTGCCAGTGCTGCTACTAGCGGACTATACAATGAGCAGTTCTTC.

By frequency in the sample, this clonotype is large. The chain has TRBV2 and TRBJ2-7; TRBD1 agrees at 9 bases. V shed 6 bases, J shed 5 bases, and the junction held 17 bases outside the gene matches. The CDR3 loop spans 17 amino acids. Germline CDR1 is SNHLY and CDR2 is FYNNEI. The CDR3: CASSMITDVTGGHEQYF. CDR3 in DNA: TGTGCCAGCAGCATGATCACTGACGTAACAGGGGGCCACGAGCAGTACTTC.

This clonotype is medium-sized (0.01 to 0.1%) by share. The V call is TRBV4-1, the J call TRBJ1-2, with D uncertain. CDR3 length equals 14 residues. V lost 0 bases, J lost 4 bases, and 9 bases lay in between. Germline V lookup: CDR1 MGHRA, CDR2 YSYEKL. CDR3 loop: CASSQENRLYGYTF. The CDR3 DNA sequence: TGCGCCAGCAGCCAAGAGAACAGACTCTATGGCTACACCTTC.

By sample share, this clonotype is large. The chain has TRBV25-1 and TRBJ2-2, with D possibly matching TRBD1 (6 bases). V lost 8 bases and J lost 7, with 11 bases in between. This CDR3 spans 12 amino acids. Germline V gene data show CDR1 as MGHDK and CDR2 as SYGVNS. CDR3 nucleotide sequence: TGTGCCAGCGAACAGGGTATCGGGGAGCTGTTTTTT. This codes for CASEQGIGELFF. The variable domain in full, completed from reference TRBV25-1 and TRBJ2-2, reads EADIYQTPRYLVIGTGKKITLECSQTMGHDKMYWYQQDPGMELHLIHYSYGVNSTEKGDLSSESTVSRIRTEHFPLTLESARPSHTSQYLCASEQGIGELFFGEGSRLTVL.

In its sample, this clonotype ranks as medium-sized. The chain links TRBV7-8 to TRBJ1-6, with a possible D match to TRBD1 (6 bases). The CDR3 loop spans 18 amino acids. Between the trimmed V and J ends, which lost 1 base and 10 bases, there was a span of 23 bases. Germline assignment: CDR1 SGHVS and CDR2 FQNEAQ. The CDR3 nucleotides read TGTGCCAGCAGCTTAGAACCTCGTGCTGGGGGCCGTGGGTCACCCCTCCACTTT. It translates to CASSLEPRAGGRGSPLHF.

Sample share makes this clonotype medium-sized. The chain links TRBV24-1 to TRBJ2-7, with TRBD1 matching over 10 bases. The CDR3 totals 16 residues. With 5 bases clipped from V and 5 bases from J, the junction kept 11 bases outside the gene matches. Germline V gives CDR1 KGHDR, CDR2 SFDVKD. The CDR3 reads CATSASSGTGANEQYF. DNA of the CDR3: TGTGCCACCAGTGCTTCTTCCGGGACAGGGGCGAACGAGCAGTACTTC.

This clonotype is termed medium-sized. V is TRBV7-2 and J is TRBJ2-7; the match to TRBD1 covers 11 bases. Germline CDR1 is SGHTA and CDR2 is FQGNSA. The CDR3 is 16 amino acids. V lost 5 bases to trimming and J lost 3 bases; unmatched junction nucleotides: 9. Here the CDR3 reads CASSTRGDRGFYEQYF. In DNA, the CDR3 is TGTGCCAGCAGCACCAGAGGGGACAGGGGGTTCTACGAGCAGTACTTC.

Only a few counts were recorded for this clonotype. In nucleotides, the CDR3 is TGTGCCAGCAGTTTAACCTGGGGGATACACGAGCAGTACTTC. Its translation is CASSLTWGIHEQYF. J is TRBJ2-7 and V is TRBV28, with D perhaps matching TRBD1 or TRBD2 (5 bases each). This CDR3 region has 14 residues. V was cut by 2 bases and J by 5 bases, with 13 bases left in between. CDR1 is MDHEN, CDR2 SYDVKM, per germline.

This clonotype is deemed medium-sized (0.01 to 0.1%). An end of the junction does not agree with germline; a read error may underlie this. The chain couples TRBV5-5 to TRBJ2-6; no reliable D call. The CDR3 is 15 amino acids. Germline loops: CDR1 SGHKS, CDR2 YYEKEE (reference sequence). This CDR3 reads CASSLVGAGANVLTF. CDR3 in DNA: TGTGCCAGCAGCTTGGTCGGAGCTGGAGCCAACGTCCTGACTTTC.